Below are 12 T cell receptor beta chains sequenced from a single sample in a study of T cell responses to AZD1222 COVID-19 vaccine. Generated by immunoSEQ multiplex PCR, the TCRdb table keeps only in-frame clones and is missing some. This table has 130,000 to 150,000 clones, 85% to 95% appearing once. The sequencing used peripheral blood, collected after recovery from COVID-19. The receptor source for this set is an adult who had recovered from COVID-19.

The rearrangement joins TRBV6-1 to TRBJ2-1; 12 bases agree with TRBD2. Germline values: CDR1 MNHNS, CDR2 SASEGT. This CDR3 comprises 15 residues. The junction had 7 bases not matched to a gene; V was cut back by 6 bases and J by 7 bases. The CDR3 DNA follows: TGTGCCAGCAGGACCCTAGCGGGAGGGGGGAATGAGCAGTTCTTC. Translating it yields CASRTLAGGGNEQFF.

The V gene is TRBV5-1, the J gene TRBJ1-4, with D hard to call. In germline, CDR1 is SGHRS, CDR2 YFSETQ. This CDR3 is 15 amino acids long. Deletions cut 0 bases from V and 7 bases from J, with 13 bases between. The CDR3 loop is CASSLVPGNGEKLFF. In DNA form, the CDR3 reads TGCGCCAGCAGCTTGGTCCCGGGCAACGGTGAAAAACTGTTTTTT.

The chain couples TRBV19 to TRBJ1-1; a weak D match, TRBD1 (5 bases). V lost 3 bases to trimming and J lost 5 bases, with 16 bases between them. Germline V gene data show CDR1 as LNHDA and CDR2 as SQIVND (reference sequence). This CDR3 spans 15 amino acids. The CDR3 protein is CASSIGGAGETEAFF. The CDR3 nucleotides are TGTGCCAGTAGTATCGGAGGGGCTGGGGAGACTGAAGCTTTCTTT.

The chain combines TRBV27 with TRBJ1-1, with D maybe TRBD1 (6 bases). Germline V gives CDR1 MNHEY, CDR2 SMNVEV (reference sequence). This CDR3 region has 17 residues. The V gene lost 7 bases and the J gene lost 4 bases, with 25 bases spanning the gap. The CDR3 is CASTRVWSTGSFTEAFF. The DNA of the CDR3 is TGTGCCAGCACTCGTGTGTGGTCAACAGGGAGTTTCACTGAAGCTTTCTTT.

This sequence joins TRBV2 and TRBJ1-1, with no clear D. The germline V gene encodes CDR1 SNHLY and CDR2 FYNNEI. V lost 6 bases, J lost 2 bases, and 4 bases lay in between. This CDR3 contains 11 residues. CDR3 sequence: CASRDNTEAFF. For the CDR3, the DNA is TGTGCCAGCAGGGATAACACTGAAGCTTTCTTT. The whole variable domain, filled in from reference TRBV2 and TRBJ1-1, reads EPEVTQTPSHQVTQMGQEVILRCVPISNHLYFYWYRQILGQKVEFLVSFYNNEISEKSEIFDDQFSVERPDGSNFTLKIRSTKLEDSAMYFCASRDNTEAFFGQGTRLTVV.

V gene TRBV7-3 combines with J gene TRBJ2-3; weak D call: TRBD1 (6 bases). CDR3 length: 14 residues. CDR1 and CDR2 (germline): SGHTA, FQGTGA. The V end lost 4 bases, the J end lost 2 bases, and 10 bases lay between the germline ends. For the CDR3, the DNA is TGTGCCAGCAGCTACAGGGAAGTCACAGATACGCAGTATTTT. This gives the protein CASSYREVTDTQYF.

This sequence joins TRBV5-5 and TRBJ2-2, with 7 bases lining up with TRBD1. This CDR3 region has 14 residues. Trimming took 4 bases from V and 4 from J; bases not matched to a gene: 4. Germline V gene data show CDR1 as SGHKS and CDR2 as YYEKEE (reference sequence). The chain's CDR3 is CASSPGTVTGELFF. The CDR3 DNA follows: TGTGCCAGCAGCCCAGGGACAGTCACCGGGGAGCTGTTTTTT.

This sequence joins TRBV13 and TRBJ2-3; tentative D call: TRBD2 (6 bases). V was cut by 3 bases and J by 0 bases, with 19 bases left in between. CDR1 and CDR2 from the germline V gene are PRHDT and FYEKMQ (reference sequence). This CDR3 has 18 amino acids. CDR3 nucleotides: TGTGCCAGCAGCTTCGGGCTAGGACCGGGAGCGAGCACAGATACGCAGTATTTT. Translated, it gives CASSFGLGPGASTDTQYF.

The chain carries TRBV4-1 and TRBJ2-7, with 7 bases lining up with TRBD1. CDR3 length: 15 amino acids. V was pared by 1 base and J by 0 bases, with 3 bases of the junction left unmatched. Germline-derived CDR1 and CDR2 are MGHRA and YSYEKL. CDR3 amino acids: CASSQAGTDSYEQYF. The CDR3 coding sequence is TGCGCCAGCAGCCAAGCTGGGACAGACTCCTACGAGCAGTACTTC.

The chain joins TRBV24-1 to TRBJ1-3; TRBD1 is a possible D gene (5 bases). CDR3 length: 17 amino acids. Germline values: CDR1 KGHDR, CDR2 SFDVKD. V was pared by 4 bases and J by 4 bases, with 19 bases between. CDR3: CATSDSTGHRGGNTIYF. CDR3 DNA sequence: TGTGCCACCAGTGACTCAACTGGACATCGGGGGGGAAACACCATATATTTT.

In this sample, this clone turned up a few times. The gene calls are TRBV11-2 and TRBJ2-1; D is tentatively TRBD1 or TRBD2 (5 bases each). V was clipped by 2 bases and J by 3 bases, with 14 bases between them. This CDR3 comprises 16 residues. CDR1 is SGHAT, CDR2 FQNNGV, per germline. The CDR3 protein is CASSLSRGGVYNEQFF. CDR3 DNA: TGTGCCAGCAGCTTATCGAGGGGCGGAGTCTACAATGAGCAGTTCTTC.

The chain carries TRBV6-5 and TRBJ1-4, with D perhaps matching TRBD1 (6 bases). CDR1 MNHEY and CDR2 SVGAGI come from the germline V gene. With 10 bases removed from V and 7 bases from J, the gap between germline ends came to 22 bases. The CDR3 contains 15 residues. The CDR3 DNA is TGTGCCACCAAAGGGACATCGATTTGGGGTGAAAAACTGTTTTTT. Translation: CATKGTSIWGEKLFF.